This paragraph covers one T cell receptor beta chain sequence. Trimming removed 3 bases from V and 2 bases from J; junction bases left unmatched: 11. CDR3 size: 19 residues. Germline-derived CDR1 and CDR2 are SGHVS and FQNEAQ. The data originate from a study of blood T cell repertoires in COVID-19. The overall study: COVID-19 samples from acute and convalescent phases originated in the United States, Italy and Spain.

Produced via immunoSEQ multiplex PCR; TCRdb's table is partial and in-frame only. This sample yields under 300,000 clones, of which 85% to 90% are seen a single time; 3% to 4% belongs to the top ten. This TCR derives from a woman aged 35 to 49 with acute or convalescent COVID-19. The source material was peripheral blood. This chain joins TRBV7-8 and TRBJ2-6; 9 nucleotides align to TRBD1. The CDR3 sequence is CASSFVPGTGLPGANVLTF. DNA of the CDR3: TGTGCCAGCAGCTTTGTGCCCGGGACAGGGTTGCCTGGGGCCAACGTCCTGACTTTC.